Reported below is one TCR beta chain. The source of the sample is a study of technical replicates of blood from four donors. Measured with immunoSEQ multiplex PCR; TCRdb has only the in-frame clones, and not every one. In the table there are around 100,000 clones, 96% of which are singletons. V lost 6 bases and J 5 bases, leaving 8 bases between the germline ends. The CDR3 length is 11 residues. CDR1 is SQVTM, CDR2 ANQGSEA, per germline. The sequence came from a human donor in good health. Sequenced sample: T cells isolated from PBMCs. J is TRBJ1-3 and V is TRBV29-1, with a weak D call TRBD1 (5 bases). CDR3 in DNA: TGCAGCGTCCGACAGCGAAACACCATATATTTT. This sequence encodes CSVRQRNTIYF.